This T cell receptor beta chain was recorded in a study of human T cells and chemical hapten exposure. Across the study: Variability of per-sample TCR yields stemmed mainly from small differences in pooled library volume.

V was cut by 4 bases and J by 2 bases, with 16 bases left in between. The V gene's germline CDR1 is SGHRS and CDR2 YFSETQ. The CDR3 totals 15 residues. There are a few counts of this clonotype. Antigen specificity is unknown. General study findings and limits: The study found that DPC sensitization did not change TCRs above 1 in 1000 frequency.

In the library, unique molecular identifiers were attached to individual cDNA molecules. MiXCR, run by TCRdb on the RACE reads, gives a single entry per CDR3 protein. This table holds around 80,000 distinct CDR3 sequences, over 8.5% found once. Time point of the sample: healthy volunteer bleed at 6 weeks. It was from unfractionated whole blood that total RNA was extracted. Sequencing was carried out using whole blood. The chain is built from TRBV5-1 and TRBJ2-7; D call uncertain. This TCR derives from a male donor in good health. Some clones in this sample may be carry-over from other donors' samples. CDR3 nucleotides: TGCGCCAGCAGCCCCACCGGGTCCCCCACCTACGAGCAGTACTTC. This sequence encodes CASSPTGSPTYEQYF. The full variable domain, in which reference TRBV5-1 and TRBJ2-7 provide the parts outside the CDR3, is KAGVTQTPRYLIKTRGQQVTLSCSPISGHRSVSWYQQTPGQGLQFLFEYFSETQRNKGNFPGRFSGRQFSNSRSEMNVSTLELGDSALYLCASSPTGSPTYEQYFGPGTRLTVT.